This TCR beta chain was observed in a study of T cells after yellow fever vaccination. Study overall: Each low-cell-number fraction was prepared by means of SMART-Seq v4 Ultra Low Input.

Comment on this clonotype: Its target is unknown.

Regarding the study as a whole: From the bulk population, abundant clonotypes could contaminate and appear within FACS-sorted repertoires. Post-booster samples contained most primary-vaccination clones (more than 95% CD4, about 90% CD8).

V was pared by 0 bases and J by 6 bases, with 10 bases of the junction left unmatched. The CDR3 length is 17 residues. CDR1 and CDR2 (germline): ENHRY, SYGVKD. Making TCR cDNA involved 5'RACE template switching, which added UMIs and a universal primer site. Using its own MiXCR run on the 5' RACE reads, TCRdb lists one record per CDR3 protein. Counted here are 170,000 or so distinct CDR3 sequences, around 9.3% occurring once; the ten biggest clones make up about 40%. The origin of this receptor is a man between 18 and 29 years old who received the YFV17D yellow fever vaccine. V usage is TRBV10-3 and J usage is TRBJ2-7; 11 nucleotides line up with TRBD1. This specimen was CD8+ T cells sorted from PBMCs, taken 45 days after the yellow fever booster vaccination. CDR3 region: CAISESQDRGHGIEQYV. The CDR3 DNA is TGTGCCATCAGTGAGTCACAGGACAGGGGGCATGGGATCGAGCAGTACGTC.